Below, one T cell receptor beta chain is given with its context. The target antigen is unknown. PCR used 60 Vbeta primers and 13 Jbeta primers. The repertoire was sequenced with immunoSEQ multiplex PCR; TCRdb's copy has only in-frame clones and lacks some. This sample's table has more than 55,000 clones. CDR1 is KGHSH and CDR2 is LQKENI in the germline V gene. The CDR3 loop spans 15 amino acids. The V and J ends lost 3 bases and 2 bases respectively, with 12 bases between them. Samples came from healthy bone marrow donors. This record belongs to a study of cytomegalovirus exposure and HLA in healthy donors. General study findings and limits: Immune exposure was documented only through CMV serostatus.

The chain has TRBV18 and TRBJ2-3; D is possibly TRBD1 (6 bases). This sequence originates from a woman aged 40-49 years in good health and CMV-seropositive. The sample consisted of PBMCs. For the CDR3, the DNA is TGTGCCAGCTCACCCCGACAGGTACCCACAGATACGCAGTATTTT. Translation gives CASSPRQVPTDTQYF.